This T cell receptor (beta chain) comes out of a study of OX40 agonist ivuxolimab in advanced cancers. CDR3 length: 16 residues. The V gene lost 2 bases and the J gene lost 3 bases, with 13 bases spanning the gap. Germline V gene data show CDR1 as ENHRY and CDR2 as SYGVKD. Data came from immunoSEQ multiplex PCR; TCRdb stores just in-frame clones and leaves some out. The profile covers 45,000 to 70,000 clones, with more than 70% appearing a single time and approximately 1% taken by the ten largest. The starting material was CD4+ or CD8+ T cells sorted from blood, obtained in a trial of the OX40 agonist ivuxolimab. The clonotype was recovered from an adult with an advanced solid tumor such as melanoma, head and neck, liver or kidney cancer. V is TRBV10-3 and J is TRBJ2-2; tentatively, D is TRBD1 (6 bases). The CDR3, as DNA: TGTGCCATCAGTGAGATCCCAGGGGCCTACACCGGGGAGCTGTTTTTT. Encoded protein: CAISEIPGAYTGELFF.